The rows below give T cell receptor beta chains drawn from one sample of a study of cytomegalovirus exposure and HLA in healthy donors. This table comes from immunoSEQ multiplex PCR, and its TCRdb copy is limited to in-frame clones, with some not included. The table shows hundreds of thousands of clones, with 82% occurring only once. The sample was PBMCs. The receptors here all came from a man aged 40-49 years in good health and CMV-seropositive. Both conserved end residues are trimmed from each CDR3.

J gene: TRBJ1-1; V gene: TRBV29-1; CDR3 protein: SVGLPEVNTEAF
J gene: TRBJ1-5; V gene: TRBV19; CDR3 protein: ASNKDSNNQPQH
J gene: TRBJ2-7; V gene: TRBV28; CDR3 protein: ASSLRVYEQY
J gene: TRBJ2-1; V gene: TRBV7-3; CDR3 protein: ASSSGGTSGYNEQF
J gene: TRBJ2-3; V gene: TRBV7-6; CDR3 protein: ASSLRTGRTDTQY
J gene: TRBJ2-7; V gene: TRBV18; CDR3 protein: ASSPKGAGSYEQY
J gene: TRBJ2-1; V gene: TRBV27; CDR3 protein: ASSFGSSGSYEQF
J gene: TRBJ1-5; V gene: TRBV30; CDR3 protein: AWSAGGNQPQH
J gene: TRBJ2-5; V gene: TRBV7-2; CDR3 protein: ASSFRLAGAQETQY
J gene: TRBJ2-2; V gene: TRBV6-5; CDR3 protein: ASTRGAATGELF
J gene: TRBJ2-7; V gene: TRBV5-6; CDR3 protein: ASSYPGQRPKGQY
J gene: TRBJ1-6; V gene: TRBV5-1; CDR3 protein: ASSFSYNSPLH
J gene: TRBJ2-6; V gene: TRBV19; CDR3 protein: ASRPGAGANVLT
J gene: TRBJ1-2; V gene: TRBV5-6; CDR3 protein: ASSQIQGRDGYGYT
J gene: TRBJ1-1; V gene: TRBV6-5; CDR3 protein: ASSYGTLAEAF
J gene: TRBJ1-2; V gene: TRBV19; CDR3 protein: ASSEGQGRANYGYT
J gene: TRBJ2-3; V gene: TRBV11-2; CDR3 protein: ASSFTSGSRSDTQY
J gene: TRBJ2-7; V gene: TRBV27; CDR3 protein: ASSTTGGYEQY
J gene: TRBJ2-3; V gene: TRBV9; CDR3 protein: ASSVEDGRALDTQY
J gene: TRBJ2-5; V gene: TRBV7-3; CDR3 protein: ASRVGGQGTTQY
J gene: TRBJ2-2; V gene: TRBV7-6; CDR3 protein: ASSFGLAGRNTGELF
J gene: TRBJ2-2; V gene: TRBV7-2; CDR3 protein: ASSLSRTPGELF
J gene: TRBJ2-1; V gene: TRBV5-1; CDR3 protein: ASSGSGSNNEQF
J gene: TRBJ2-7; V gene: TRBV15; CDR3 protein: ATSNATTYEQY
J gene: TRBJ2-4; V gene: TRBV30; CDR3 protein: AWSAPWTGENIQY
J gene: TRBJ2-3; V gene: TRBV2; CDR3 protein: ASRGLLGGTDTQY
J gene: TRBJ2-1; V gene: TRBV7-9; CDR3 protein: ASSAGLAGGDEQF
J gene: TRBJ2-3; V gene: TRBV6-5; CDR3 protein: ASSRTDNTDTQY
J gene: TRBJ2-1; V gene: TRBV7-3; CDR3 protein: ASSSGLAGTYNEQF
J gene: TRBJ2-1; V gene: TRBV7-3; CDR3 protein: ASSSLAGVAEQF
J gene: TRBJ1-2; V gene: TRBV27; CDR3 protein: ASWGGQAVFNYGYT
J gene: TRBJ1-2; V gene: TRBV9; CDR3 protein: ASSVGDPSRGYT
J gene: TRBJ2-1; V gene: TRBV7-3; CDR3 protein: ASSLSAGGPGEQF
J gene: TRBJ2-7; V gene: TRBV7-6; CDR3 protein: ASSPGSPGPYEQY
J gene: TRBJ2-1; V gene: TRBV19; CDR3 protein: ASSARQYSSGRPYNEQF
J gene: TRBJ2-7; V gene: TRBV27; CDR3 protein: ASSSWTGGNKQY
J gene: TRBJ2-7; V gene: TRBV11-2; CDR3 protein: ASSLGTGQLYEQY
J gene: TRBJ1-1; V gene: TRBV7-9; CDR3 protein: ASSLGQGASVEAF
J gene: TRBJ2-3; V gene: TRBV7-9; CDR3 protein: ASSLVLAIPTDTQY
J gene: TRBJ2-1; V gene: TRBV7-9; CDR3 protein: ASNKLRGLAGRDEQF
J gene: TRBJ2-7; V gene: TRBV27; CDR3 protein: ASSPQGDHYEQY
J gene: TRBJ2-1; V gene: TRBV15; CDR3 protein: ATSRQGNEQF
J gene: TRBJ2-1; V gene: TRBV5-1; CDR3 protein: ASSLAGERDEQF
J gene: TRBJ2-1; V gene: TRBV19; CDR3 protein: ASSIGTSGDNEQF
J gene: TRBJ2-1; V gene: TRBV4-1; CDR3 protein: ASSQDGTSGYNEQF
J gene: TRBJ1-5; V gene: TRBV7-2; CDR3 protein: ASSERGSNQPQH
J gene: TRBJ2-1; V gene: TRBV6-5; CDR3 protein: ASSPLAPDTGEQF
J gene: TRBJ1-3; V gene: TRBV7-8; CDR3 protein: ASSLAGWGGSSGNTIY